Listed here is a single T cell receptor (beta chain). Its cognate antigen has yet to be identified. Base qualities were left out, and no much larger clone turns up one base away. This entry comes from a study of T cells after yellow fever vaccination (dated by TCRdb to about 2019). For the study in its entirety: Libraries from fractions with low cell numbers were prepared with the SMART-Seq v4 Ultra Low Input RNA kit. To follow T-cell clones before and after primary and booster YFV17D yellow fever vaccination, bulk TCR alpha and beta repertoires were sequenced over time. Two healthy male donors, one aged 18 to 29 and one aged 30 to 39 years, were included in the cohort. Blood was drawn at multiple timepoints before and after primary and secondary immunization, with bulk PBMC replicates and cell subsets isolated. Study-wide findings and limitations: The secondary T-cell response was found to be weaker but faster than the primary response, with a peak reached on day 5 rather than on day 15. Computational filtering was needed because FACS-sorted repertoires could contain abundant contaminating clonotypes from the bulk population. The study included only a couple of donors, which limits how far the findings can be generalized. Most clones expanded after primary vaccination were re-detected after the booster (about 96% of CD4 and approximately 89% of CD8), suggesting broad memory maintenance. A small fraction of clonotypes appeared in both the CD4 and CD8 compartments, likely as a result of convergent recombination.

TCRdb lists the instrument as Illumina NovaSeq 6000. TCR cDNA was synthesized by 5'RACE template switching, through which a universal primer site and unique molecular identifiers were introduced. cDNA synthesis was primed from both the TCR alpha and TCR beta constant segments. Library amplification involved two PCR steps, and the second step added sample barcodes and sequencing adapters. Sequencing of the libraries was done on either Illumina HiSeq 2500 (2x100 bp) or NovaSeq (2x150 bp). For the original study's pipeline: Demultiplexing of reads and collapsing into UMI consensus sequences were performed with MIGEC, and V(D)J alignment was carried out with MiXCR. Vaccine-responding clonotypes were identified with edgeR using replicate PBMC samples, with FDR below 0.01 and a log2 fold change above 5 up to day 15 being required. Each bulk clonotype was labeled CD4 or CD8 based on which sequenced repertoire, CD4 or CD8, contained the clonotype at higher abundance. TCRdb cleaned the public reads at Q25 with fastp, built clones with MiXCR and kept in-frame beta chains. Every entry covers one CDR3 protein and lists the most common genes and DNA from its rows. These V and J calls are TCRdb output, not the study's own analysis. The sample records 280,000 or so distinct CDR3 sequences, roughly 9% of which are singletons. The ten biggest clones cover 3% to 4% of the sample.

Inclusive of the bounding cysteine and valine, the CDR3 is 14 residues long. The read is trimmed to its CDR3 DNA, 42 bases read in frame from base 1. The germline V gene (reference sequence) gives CDR1 as LGHDT and CDR2 as YNNKEL. Trimming leaves V shorter by 2 bases and J shorter by 5 bases, with the junction holding 4 bases beyond the gene matches. This sample's treatment or condition label indicates: live attenuated yellow fever vaccine strain. A standard Ficoll-Paque protocol was used to isolate PBMCs from peripheral blood. Dynabeads CD4 and CD8 positive selection kits were used to isolate the CD4 and CD8 T-cell fractions. TriZol was used to extract RNA from bulk PBMCs, from CD4 and CD8 fractions, and from dextramer-positive and dextramer-negative fractions.

The sequence was collected from a man aged 18 to 30 who received the YFV17D yellow fever vaccine. Sequences were derived from CD4+ T cells sorted from PBMCs, sampled 5 days after the yellow fever booster vaccination. The sequence is built from TRBV3-1 and TRBJ2-7, with TRBD1 matching 9 junction bases. The CDR3 in this case is CASSQSGTGNEQYV. The DNA is as follows: TGTGCCAGCAGCCAATCCGGGACAGGGAACGAGCAGTACGTC.